The 8 T cell receptor beta chains reported below all come from one sample, sequenced in a study of post-analysis software for immune sequencing data. The study's findings and limits: Among four or five TRBV segments more frequent in patients than controls were TRBV5-6, TRBV5-1 and TRBV20-1.

Antigen specificity for these receptors is unknown. Carried by the TCR beta cDNA libraries were unique molecular identifiers. MiXCR was run by TCRdb on the PCR reads, yielding one entry per CDR3 protein. Among hundreds of thousands of distinct CDR3 sequences, around 27% were seen once, and the ten largest hold approximately 0.55%. Sequenced: blood. These receptors were obtained from a girl aged 10 to 17 with multiple sclerosis.

The V call is TRBV29-1, the J call TRBJ2-7, with TRBD1 identical over 12 bases. The length of the CDR3 is 23 residues. Germline V gene data show CDR1 as SQVTM and CDR2 as ANQGSEA. Trimming at V came to 7 bases and at J to 3 bases, leaving 34 bases not matched to a gene. Here the CDR3 reads CSGGPGDRGPQIDRIPARYEQYF. In DNA, the CDR3 is TGCAGCGGCGGACCGGGGGACAGGGGGCCGCAAATCGACAGGATTCCCGCTCGCTACGAGCAGTACTTC.

The gene calls are TRBV6-4 and TRBJ2-3, with 10 bases identical to TRBD2. This CDR3 comprises 15 residues. Trimming took 6 bases from V and 4 from J; bases not matched to a gene: 7. Germline V lookup: CDR1 MRHNA, CDR2 SNTAGT. The CDR3 loop reads CASRSTSGLSDTQYF. The DNA of the CDR3 is TGTGCCAGCAGATCGACTAGCGGGTTGTCAGATACGCAGTATTTT.

The table lists this clonotype with a few counts. This chain connects TRBV20-1 to TRBJ1-2; D is unclear. Deletions cut 2 bases from V and 4 bases from J, with 8 bases between. The CDR3 is made up of 12 amino acids. Looked up from germline, CDR1 is DFQATT and CDR2 is SNEGSKA (reference sequence). CDR3 sequence reads: CSARSVFYGYTF. DNA for the CDR3: TGCAGTGCTAGAAGCGTATTCTATGGCTACACCTTC.

The CDR3 coding sequence is TGCGCCAGCAGCCAGGCGGAGGGGGTTCTTCGGGCTGAAGCTTTCTTT. Translated: CASSQAEGVLRAEAFF. The chain carries TRBV5-1 and TRBJ1-1; D is possibly TRBD1 (6 bases). The CDR3 runs 16 residues. CDR1 is SGHRS and CDR2 is YFSETQ in the germline V gene. With 4 bases removed from V and 6 bases from J, the gap between germline ends came to 22 bases.

This clonotype was observed a few times. The chain combines TRBV7-2 with TRBJ2-7, with 8 nucleotides matching TRBD2. Germline V lookup: CDR1 SGHTA, CDR2 FQGNSA. CDR3 length: 15 amino acids. V lost 6 bases and J lost 7; bases outside the gene matches: 14. CDR3 nucleotide sequence: TGTGCCAGCAGTATTAGCACAGCGGGGGCGTTGGAGCAGTACTTC. Protein product: CASSISTAGALEQYF. The whole variable domain, filled in from reference TRBV7-2 and TRBJ2-7, reads GAGVSQSPSNKVTEKGKDVELRCDPISGHTALYWYRQSLGQGLEFLIYFQGNSAPDKSGLPSDRFSAERTGGSVSTLTIQRTQQEDSAVYLCASSISTAGALEQYFGPGTRLTVT.

This clonotype was observed a few times. The V and J genes are TRBV20-1 and TRBJ2-3, with TRBD2 matching over 8 bases. Germline V gives CDR1 DFQATT, CDR2 SNEGSKA (reference sequence). The CDR3 length is 13 residues. The ends lost 5 bases at V and 1 base at J; junction bases unmatched: 2. In DNA, the CDR3 is TGCAGTGCTCTGACTAGCGGCACAGATACGCAGTATTTT. This gives the protein CSALTSGTDTQYF.

In this sample, this clonotype turned up a few times. The chain links TRBV5-4 to TRBJ2-5; no definite D call. V was cut by 3 bases and J by 4 bases, with 16 bases left in between. The CDR3 consists of 15 residues. Germline CDR1 reads SGHNT; CDR2 reads YYREEE (reference sequence). The CDR3 loop reads CASSSWTQRGETQYF. The CDR3, as DNA: TGTGCCAGCAGCTCCTGGACCCAGAGAGGAGAGACCCAGTACTTC.

The chain is built from TRBV20-1 and TRBJ2-1; 9 nucleotides match TRBD2. This CDR3 region has 17 residues. J was trimmed by 4 bases and V by 6 bases; bases with no gene match: 16. The germline CDR1 and CDR2 sequences are DFQATT and SNEGSKA (reference sequence). The CDR3, as DNA: TGCAGTGCGCCGCGGCTAGCGGGGACCCTTAGTTACAATGAGCAGTTCTTC. Translation gives CSAPRLAGTLSYNEQFF.